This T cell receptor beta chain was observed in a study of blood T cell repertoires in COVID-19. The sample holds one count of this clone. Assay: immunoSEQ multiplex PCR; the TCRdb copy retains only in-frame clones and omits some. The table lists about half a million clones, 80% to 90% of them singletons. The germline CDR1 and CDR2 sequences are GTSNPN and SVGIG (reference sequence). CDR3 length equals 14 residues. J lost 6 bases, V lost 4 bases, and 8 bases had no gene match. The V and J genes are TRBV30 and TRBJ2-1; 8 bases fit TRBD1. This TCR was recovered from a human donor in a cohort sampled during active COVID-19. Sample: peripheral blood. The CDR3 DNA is TGTGCCTGGACACGGGGACAGGCTGTCAATGAGCAGTTCTTC. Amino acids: CAWTRGQAVNEQFF.